This entry features one T cell receptor beta chain sequence. Its target is not known. These data are taken from a study of T cell repertoires in cytomegalovirus infection. Looking at the study overall: Both a matching HLA type and CMV infection were indicated by public TCR beta signatures.

TCRdb reprocessed the reads via MiXCR and lists one record per CDR3 protein. The sample has roughly 190,000 distinct CDR3 sequences, roughly 9.8% seen once. General study points: HLA-C-restricted CMV clonotypes gave the most frequent clonotype in two of eight donors.

Germline V gene lookup returns CDR1 MDHEN and CDR2 SYDVKM. With 10 bases removed from V and 8 bases from J, the gap between germline ends came to 6 bases. This CDR3 contains 9 residues. The sequencing input was PBMCs. This TCR was sampled from a human donor in good health (CMV status not recorded). Some clones in this sample may be carry-over from other donors' samples. The chain joins TRBV28 to TRBJ2-1, with D uncertain. CDR3 sequence: CATGHEQFF. The CDR3 DNA sequence: TGTGCCACAGGACATGAGCAGTTCTTC.